These T cell receptor beta chains were read from a single sample in a study of yellow fever vaccine responses in identical twins. One entry per CDR3 protein, called by TCRdb with MiXCR from the RT-PCR reads. The repertoire consists of roughly 2,700 distinct CDR3 sequences, with approximately 86% occurring once and the leading ten covering just under 2%. Here the sequenced sample was T cells from blood (PBMCs), unsorted or a sorted subset (not recorded which), taken before or after yellow fever vaccination (not recorded which). The receptors were sampled from a female donor who received the yellow fever vaccine. CDR3s include the opening cysteine and the closing phenylalanine or tryptophan. D genes are given only for firm matches. Clone sizes are given selectively: once, few, many, or a class where the clone is expanded.

v_gene	j_gene	d_gene	abundance	CDR3aa	CDR3nt
TRBV4-1	TRBJ1-3	NA	NA	CASSQEARSGNTIYF	TGCGCCAGCAGCCAAGAGGCCCGATCTGGAAACACCATATATTTT
TRBV15	TRBJ2-3	TRBD1	NA	CATSRWPGTGTSDTQYF	TGTGCCACCAGCAGGTGGCCGGGGACAGGGACGTCAGATACGCAGTATTTT
TRBV6-1	TRBJ1-1	TRBD1	NA	CASSTSGTVNTEAFF	TGTGCCAGCAGTACCTCCGGGACAGTTAACACTGAAGCTTTCTTT
TRBV6-2/TRBV6-3	TRBJ2-1	NA	NA	CASSYKALGNEQFF	TGTGCCAGCAGTTACAAGGCGCTAGGGAATGAGCAGTTCTTC
TRBV23-1	TRBJ1-1	NA	NA	CASSQVPWTEAFF	TGCGCCAGCAGTCAAGTCCCGTGGACTGAAGCTTTCTTT
TRBV20-1	TRBJ2-3	TRBD2	NA	CSARGSLAAVGTQYF	TGCAGTGCTAGAGGATCACTAGCGGCCGTGGGTACGCAGTATTTT
TRBV11-3	TRBJ2-1	TRBD1	NA	CASSLGWGTGGWNEQFF	TGTGCCAGCAGCTTAGGGTGGGGGACAGGGGGCTGGAATGAGCAGTTCTTC
TRBV12-3/TRBV12-4	TRBJ1-1	TRBD1	NA	CASTPQGARAEAFF	TGTGCCAGCACCCCTCAGGGGGCAAGGGCTGAAGCTTTCTTT
TRBV28	TRBJ1-2	NA	NA	CASSFPESGSYGYTF	TGTGCCAGCAGTTTTCCAGAGTCGGGGAGCTATGGCTACACCTTC
TRBV11-1	TRBJ2-1	TRBD2	NA	CASSSQRGGLNEQFF	TGTGCCAGCAGCTCACAGCGGGGGGGCCTCAATGAGCAGTTCTTC
TRBV11-3	TRBJ1-3	NA	NA	CASSLEPGTFPGNTIYF	TGTGCCAGCAGCTTAGAACCCGGGACCTTCCCGGGAAACACCATATATTTT
TRBV23-1	TRBJ1-5	NA	NA	CASSPISGYSNQPQHF	TGCGCCAGCAGCCCTATTTCGGGATATAGCAATCAGCCCCAGCATTTT
TRBV12-3/TRBV12-4	TRBJ1-5	NA	NA	CASSPPGMYQPQHF	TGTGCCAGCAGCCCCCCAGGGATGTATCAGCCCCAGCATTTT
TRBV4-3	TRBJ1-5	NA	NA	CASSQAGSQPQHF	TGCGCCAGCAGCCAAGCCGGGTCCCAGCCCCAGCATTTT
TRBV7-9	TRBJ1-5	NA	NA	CASSSNQGSTQPQHF	TGTGCCAGCAGCTCCAACCAGGGTTCCACCCAGCCCCAGCATTTT
TRBV7-2	TRBJ2-2	NA	NA	CASSLAPLRELFF	TGTGCCAGCAGCTTAGCGCCCCTGAGGGAGCTGTTTTTT
TRBV6-5	TRBJ1-5	NA	NA	CASSYGPSNQPQHF	TGTGCCAGCAGTTACGGGCCCTCCAATCAGCCCCAGCATTTT
TRBV10-3	TRBJ1-3	NA	few	CAISPQGAGNTIYF	TGTGCCATCAGTCCACAGGGTGCTGGAAACACCATATATTTT
TRBV5-1	TRBJ2-5	NA	NA	CASSPTKIQETQYF	TGCGCCAGCAGCCCGACAAAAATTCAAGAGACCCAGTACTTC
TRBV3-1	TRBJ2-4	TRBD1	NA	CASSRDRAPKNIQYF	TGTGCCAGCAGCCGGGACAGGGCGCCCAAAAACATTCAGTACTTC
TRBV5-4	TRBJ1-5	NA	NA	CASSLGGFNQPQHF	TGTGCCAGCAGCTTGGGAGGCTTCAATCAGCCCCAGCATTTT
TRBV2	TRBJ1-1	NA	NA	CASIEGAGFSSTEAFF	TGTGCCAGCATAGAAGGGGCAGGGTTTTCGAGCACTGAAGCTTTCTTT
TRBV7-9	TRBJ2-1	NA	NA	CASSLDSSDYNEQFF	TGTGCCAGCAGCTTAGACTCCTCAGATTACAATGAGCAGTTCTTC
TRBV7-6	TRBJ2-3	NA	NA	CASSLVEADTQYF	TGTGCCAGCAGCTTAGTAGAGGCAGATACGCAGTATTTT
TRBV12-3/TRBV12-4	TRBJ1-2	TRBD1	NA	CASSPRQGDFFGYTF	TGTGCCAGCAGTCCTCGACAGGGCGATTTTTTCGGCTACACCTTC
TRBV2	TRBJ2-1	TRBD2	few	CASSDGGGTYNEQFF	TGTGCCAGCAGTGATGGCGGGGGGACCTACAATGAGCAGTTCTTC
TRBV7-8	TRBJ1-2	NA	NA	CASADAYGYTF	TGTGCCAGCGCTGACGCCTATGGCTACACCTTC
TRBV10-3	TRBJ1-2	TRBD1	NA	CAISESGQGFVGYTF	TGTGCCATCAGTGAGTCGGGACAGGGTTTCGTAGGCTACACCTTC
TRBV29-1	TRBJ1-1	NA	NA	CSAVDRNTEAFF	TGCAGCGCCGTGGACAGGAACACTGAAGCTTTCTTT
TRBV6-5	TRBJ1-3	NA	NA	CASSYSRPISGNTIYF	TGTGCCAGCAGTTACTCCAGGCCTATCTCTGGAAACACCATATATTTT
TRBV7-6	TRBJ1-5	NA	NA	CASSLELNQPQHF	TGTGCCAGCAGCTTAGAATTGAATCAGCCCCAGCATTTT
TRBV7-9	TRBJ2-4	NA	NA	CASSSTILAKNIQYF	TGTGCCAGCAGCTCCACGATCCTAGCCAAAAACATTCAGTACTTC
TRBV6-1	TRBJ1-1	NA	NA	CASRPTGINTEAFF	TGTGCCAGCAGACCAACGGGGATAAACACTGAAGCTTTCTTT
TRBV14	TRBJ2-1	TRBD2	NA	CASSHTRGLAGLDNEQFF	TGTGCCAGCAGCCACACACGCGGACTAGCGGGACTCGACAATGAGCAGTTCTTC
TRBV11-3	TRBJ2-3	NA	NA	CASSYHGTDTQYF	TGTGCCAGCAGCTACCACGGAACTGATACGCAGTATTTT
TRBV13	TRBJ2-5	TRBD2	once	CASRRLAGDQETQYF	TGTGCCAGCAGGAGACTAGCGGGGGACCAAGAGACCCAGTACTTC
TRBV5-1	TRBJ1-4	TRBD1	NA	CASSSWTGAKLFF	TGCGCCAGCAGCTCCTGGACAGGCGCGAAGCTGTTTTTT
TRBV24-1	TRBJ1-1	NA	NA	CATKRDTIQTEAFF	TGTGCCACCAAAAGGGACACCATTCAAACTGAAGCTTTCTTT
TRBV3-1	TRBJ1-1	NA	NA	CASSQVGGVSTEAFF	TGTGCCAGCAGCCAAGTTGGGGGAGTGAGCACTGAAGCTTTCTTT
TRBV5-1	TRBJ2-1	TRBD2	NA	CASSFLAGGNNEQFF	TGCGCCAGCAGCTTCCTAGCGGGAGGGAACAATGAGCAGTTCTTC
TRBV7-8	TRBJ2-1	TRBD2	NA	CASSARFGGDNEQFF	TGTGCCAGCAGCGCCCGTTTTGGGGGGGACAATGAGCAGTTCTTC
TRBV15	TRBJ1-2	NA	NA	CATSRPGGGRGGYTF	TGTGCCACCAGCAGACCGGGCGGGGGGCGCGGTGGCTACACCTTC
TRBV29-1	TRBJ2-3	TRBD1	NA	CSVDRGSTDTQYF	TGCAGCGTTGACAGGGGGAGCACAGATACGCAGTATTTT
TRBV18	TRBJ1-1	NA	NA	CASSPLRNTEAFF	TGTGCCAGCTCACCACTGCGGAACACTGAAGCTTTCTTT